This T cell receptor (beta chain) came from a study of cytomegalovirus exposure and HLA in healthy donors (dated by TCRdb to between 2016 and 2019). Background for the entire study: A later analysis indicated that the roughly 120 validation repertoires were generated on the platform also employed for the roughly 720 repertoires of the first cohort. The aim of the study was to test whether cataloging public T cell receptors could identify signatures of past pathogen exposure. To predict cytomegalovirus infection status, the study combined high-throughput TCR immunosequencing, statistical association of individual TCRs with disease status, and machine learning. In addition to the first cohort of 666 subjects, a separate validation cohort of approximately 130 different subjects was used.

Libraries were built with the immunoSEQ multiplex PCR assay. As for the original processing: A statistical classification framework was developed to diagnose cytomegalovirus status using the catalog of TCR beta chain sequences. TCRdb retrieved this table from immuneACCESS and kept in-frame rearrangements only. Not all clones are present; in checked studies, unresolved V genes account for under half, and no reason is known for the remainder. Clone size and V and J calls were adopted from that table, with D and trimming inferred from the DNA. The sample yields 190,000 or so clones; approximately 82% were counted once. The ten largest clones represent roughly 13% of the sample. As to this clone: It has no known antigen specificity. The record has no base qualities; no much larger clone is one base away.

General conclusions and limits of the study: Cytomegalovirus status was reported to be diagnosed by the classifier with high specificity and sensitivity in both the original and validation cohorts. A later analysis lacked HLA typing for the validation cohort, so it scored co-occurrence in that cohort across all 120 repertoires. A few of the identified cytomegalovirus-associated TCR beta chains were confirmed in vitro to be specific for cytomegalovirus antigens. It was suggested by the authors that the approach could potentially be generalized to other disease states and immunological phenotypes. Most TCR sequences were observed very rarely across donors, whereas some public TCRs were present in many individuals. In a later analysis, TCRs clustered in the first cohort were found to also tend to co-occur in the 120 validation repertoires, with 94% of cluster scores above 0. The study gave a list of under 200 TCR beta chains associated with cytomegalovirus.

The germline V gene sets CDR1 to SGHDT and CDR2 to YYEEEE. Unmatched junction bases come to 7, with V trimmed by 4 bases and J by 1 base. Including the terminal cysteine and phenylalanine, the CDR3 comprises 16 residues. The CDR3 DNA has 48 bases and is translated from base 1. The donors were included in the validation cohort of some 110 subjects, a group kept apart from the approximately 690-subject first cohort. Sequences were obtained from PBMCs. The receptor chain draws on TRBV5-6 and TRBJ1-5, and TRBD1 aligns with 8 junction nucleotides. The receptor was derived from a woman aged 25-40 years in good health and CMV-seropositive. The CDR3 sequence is CASSTSGGWSNQPQHF. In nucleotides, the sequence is TGTGCCAGCAGCACTTCAGGGGGCTGGAGCAATCAGCCCCAGCATTTT.